The 18 T cell receptor beta chains below all came from one sample that was sequenced in a study of shared clonotypes between healthy human individuals. Repertoires were generated with immunoSEQ multiplex PCR, while TCRdb's copy carries only in-frame clones and drops some. The sample contains more than 2,000,000 clones, over 90% of which appear only once. The specimen was naive CD4+ T cells from PBMCs. Subset meaning: CD45RA+ positively selected. Every receptor here comes from a man between 18 and 29 years old in good health. Some clones in this sample may be carry-over from other donors' samples.

This chain joins TRBV30 and TRBJ2-6; D is uncertain. CDR1 and CDR2 (germline): GTSNPN, SVGIG (reference sequence). The CDR3 sequence is 14 residues long. V lost 0 bases to trimming and J lost 2 bases, with 5 bases between them. CDR3 protein: CAWSVDPGANVLTF. The DNA for the CDR3 is TGTGCCTGGAGTGTAGATCCTGGGGCCAACGTCCTGACTTTC.

This clone has only one observation. V and J are TRBV5-1 and TRBJ2-1; the D call may be TRBD1 or TRBD2 (6 bases each). The CDR3 contains 17 residues. The germline V gene encodes CDR1 SGHRS and CDR2 YFSETQ. The germline V and J ends were trimmed by 4 bases and 8 bases, with 25 bases remaining between them. The CDR3 sequence: CASSRHGGRGQGDEQFF. CDR3 DNA sequence: TGCGCCAGCAGCCGCCACGGGGGCAGGGGCCAGGGCGATGAGCAGTTCTTC.

For this clone: Other DNA sequences from this sample encode an identical CDR3 as well. The chain recombines TRBV18 with TRBJ1-5; 7 nucleotides line up with TRBD1. V shed 2 bases, J shed 7 bases, and the junction held 2 bases outside the gene matches. The germline V gene encodes CDR1 KGHSH and CDR2 LQKENI. This CDR3 is 13 amino acids long. Here the CDR3 DNA reads TGTGCCAGCTCACCAGGACAGGTCCAGCCCCAGCATTTT. Translated: CASSPGQVQPQHF. Complete variable domain (other parts from reference TRBV18 and TRBJ1-5): NAGVMQNPRHLVRRRGQEARLRCSPMKGHSHVYWYRQLPEEGLKFMVYLQKENIIDESGMPKERFSAEFPKEGPSILRIQQVVRGDSAAYFCASSPGQVQPQHFGDGTRLSIL.

The chain uses TRBV14 and TRBJ1-2, with D possibly TRBD1 on 5 matching bases. Trimming pared 2 bases from V and 4 bases from J, leaving 20 bases between. The CDR3 totals 17 residues. From germline, CDR1 is SGHDN and CDR2 FVKESK. The chain's CDR3 is CASSQSSVVWGIYGYTF. In nucleotides, the CDR3 is TGTGCCAGCAGCCAATCCTCGGTGGTATGGGGGATCTATGGCTACACCTTC. Full variable domain (missing parts from reference TRBV14 and TRBJ1-2): EAGVTQFPSHSVIEKGQTVTLRCDPISGHDNLYWYRRVMGKEIKFLLHFVKESKQDESGMPNNRFLAERTGGTYSTLKVQPAELEDSGVYFCASSQSSVVWGIYGYTFGSGTRLTVV.

V gene TRBV7-6 combines with J gene TRBJ1-2; D possibly corresponds to TRBD1 (5 bases). The V gene's germline CDR1 is SGHVS and CDR2 FNYEAQ. V lost 5 bases to trimming and J lost 3 bases, with 10 bases between them. The CDR3 is 13 amino acids. The CDR3 coding sequence is TGTGCCAGCAGCCCAGGGCTGGACTATGGCTACACCTTC. Translating gives CASSPGLDYGYTF.

The gene calls are TRBV4-1 and TRBJ1-1; D might be TRBD1 (6 bases). The V gene's germline CDR1 is MGHRA and CDR2 YSYEKL. There are 15 residues in the CDR3. With 2 bases removed from V and 6 bases from J, the gap between germline ends came to 16 bases. The CDR3 nucleotides read TGCGCCAGCAGCCAATCAGGGGCGTTGGGAGCTGAAGCTTTCTTT. Translated: CASSQSGALGAEAFF.

For the CDR3, the DNA is TGTGCCAGCAACGTGGGAGGTGCCTACAATGAGCAGTTCTTC. Translation: CASNVGGAYNEQFF. The rearrangement uses TRBV2 and TRBJ2-1, with a possible D match to TRBD2 (6 bases). Germline-derived CDR1 and CDR2 are SNHLY and FYNNEI. Trimming took off 7 bases at V and 2 bases at J, with 12 bases between the two ends. The CDR3 extends over 14 amino acids. Based on the CDR3 plus reference TRBV2 and TRBJ2-1, the full variable domain is EPEVTQTPSHQVTQMGQEVILRCVPISNHLYFYWYRQILGQKVEFLVSFYNNEISEKSEIFDDQFSVERPDGSNFTLKIRSTKLEDSAMYFCASNVGGAYNEQFFGPGTRLTVL.

The chain has TRBV19 and TRBJ2-7; D is perhaps TRBD2 (6 bases). Germline V gene sequence: CDR1 LNHDA, CDR2 SQIVND (reference sequence). CDR3 length: 13 amino acids. With 4 bases removed from V and 12 bases from J, the gap between germline ends came to 19 bases. DNA of the CDR3: TGTGCCAGTAGTACCACCGGGACTGAGGTCCCGTACTTC. This translates into CASSTTGTEVPYF.

The chain carries TRBV2 and TRBJ1-4, with a weak D call TRBD1 (5 bases). The CDR3 loop spans 11 amino acids. V was clipped by 4 bases and J by 13 bases, with 10 bases between them. Germline V lookup: CDR1 SNHLY, CDR2 FYNNEI. Here the CDR3 reads CASSVAGGLFF. CDR3 nucleotide sequence: TGTGCCAGCAGTGTTGCGGGGGGACTGTTTTTT.

The chain couples TRBV14 to TRBJ2-7, with TRBD2 identical over 13 bases. Germline CDR1 is SGHDN and CDR2 is FVKESK. J was trimmed by 1 base and V by 0 bases; bases with no gene match: 3. The CDR3 length is 17 residues. The CDR3 is CASSQEKGLAGSYEQYF. CDR3 nucleotides: TGTGCCAGCAGCCAAGAGAAGGGACTAGCGGGATCCTACGAGCAGTACTTC.

The chain has TRBV19 and TRBJ1-2; 7 bases match TRBD1. Germline assignment: CDR1 LNHDA and CDR2 SQIVND (reference sequence). The CDR3 runs to 15 residues. Trimming removed 0 bases from V and 3 bases from J; junction bases left unmatched: 4. CDR3 sequence reads: CASSIDRQGDYGYTF. CDR3 DNA: TGTGCCAGTAGTATAGATCGACAGGGAGACTATGGCTACACCTTC.

The CDR3 region is CASSLRGADTEAFF. CDR3 in DNA: TGTGCCAGCAGCTTGCGGGGGGCGGACACTGAAGCTTTCTTT. The chain links TRBV5-6 to TRBJ1-1, with D tentatively TRBD1 (6 bases). V was cut by 1 base and J by 3 bases, with 10 bases left in between. Germline loops: CDR1 SGHDT, CDR2 YYEEEE. This CDR3 is 14 amino acids long.

The chain has TRBV28 and TRBJ1-2; unclear D gene. This CDR3 region has 14 residues. V dropped 4 bases and J dropped 8 bases, with 17 bases sitting between them. CDR1 is MDHEN, CDR2 SYDVKM, per germline. The CDR3 spells CASSSGRGFSGYTF. CDR3 nucleotide sequence: TGTGCCAGCAGTTCCGGGAGAGGGTTTTCAGGCTACACCTTC.

The J gene is TRBJ2-3, the V gene TRBV5-1; TRBD2 agrees at 7 bases. CDR3 length: 17 residues. With V trimmed by 0 bases and J by 0 bases, 7 bases remained unmatched. CDR1 is SGHRS, CDR2 YFSETQ, per germline. In DNA, the CDR3 is TGCGCCAGCAGCTTGGGGCAGGGCGGGAGTAGCACAGATACGCAGTATTTT. Its translation: CASSLGQGGSSTDTQYF.

V and J are TRBV7-3 and TRBJ1-5; a weak D match, TRBD1 (6 bases). CDR1 SGHTA and CDR2 FQGTGA come from the germline V gene. Between the trimmed V and J ends, which lost 0 bases and 5 bases, there was a span of 17 bases. CDR3 length: 17 amino acids. DNA for the CDR3: TGTGCCAGCAGCTTAACGCCTCTGAGGGGGGGTGATCAGCCCCAGCATTTT. Translating it yields CASSLTPLRGGDQPQHF.

J is TRBJ2-3 and V is TRBV5-1; the match to TRBD2 covers 9 bases. This CDR3 has 16 amino acids. The V gene's germline CDR1 is SGHRS and CDR2 YFSETQ. Germline trimming cut 4 bases from V and 3 bases from J; bases unmatched to any gene: 9. CDR3 residues: CASSGNSGSSTDTQYF. DNA of the CDR3: TGCGCCAGCAGCGGAAATAGCGGGAGTTCGACAGATACGCAGTATTTT.

This clone came up once. The CDR3 nucleotides are TGTGCCTGGAGAGGGACGGAATACGAGCAGTACTTC. This codes for CAWRGTEYEQYF. The gene calls are TRBV30 and TRBJ2-7; D possibly uses TRBD1 or TRBD2 (5 bases each). Germline CDR1 GTSNPN, CDR2 SVGIG (reference sequence). V was cut by 3 bases and J by 4 bases, with 10 bases left in between. CDR3 length: 12 amino acids.

The chain uses TRBV28 and TRBJ2-1; 11 nucleotides match TRBD2. Trimming at V came to 5 bases and at J to 4 bases, leaving 7 bases not matched to a gene. Germline V gene sequence: CDR1 MDHEN, CDR2 SYDVKM. There are 16 residues in the CDR3. CDR3 region: CASSRTTSGTYNEQFF. CDR3 DNA sequence: TGTGCCAGCAGTCGAACGACTAGCGGGACATACAATGAGCAGTTCTTC.